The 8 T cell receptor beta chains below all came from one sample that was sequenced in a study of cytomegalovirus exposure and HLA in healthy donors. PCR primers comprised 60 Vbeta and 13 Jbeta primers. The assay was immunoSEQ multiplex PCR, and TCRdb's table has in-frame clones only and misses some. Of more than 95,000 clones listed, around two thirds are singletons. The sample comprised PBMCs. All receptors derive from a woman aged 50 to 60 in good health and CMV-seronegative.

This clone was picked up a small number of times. CDR3 region: CASRRQGAPSYGYTF. CDR3 in DNA: TGTGCCAGCAGGCGGCAGGGGGCGCCGTCCTATGGCTACACCTTC. The V and J genes are TRBV28 and TRBJ1-2, with 8 bases lining up with TRBD1. Germline CDR1 MDHEN, CDR2 SYDVKM. Unmatched junction bases numbered 10, after V lost 6 bases and J lost 4 bases. The CDR3 has 15 amino acids.

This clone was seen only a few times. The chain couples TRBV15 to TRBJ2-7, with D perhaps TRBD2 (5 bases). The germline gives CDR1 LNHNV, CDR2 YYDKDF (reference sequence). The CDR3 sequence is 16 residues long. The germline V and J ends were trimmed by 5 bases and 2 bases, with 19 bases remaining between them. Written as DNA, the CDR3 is TGTGCCACCAGCGCCCAGATATTAGCGTCAACCTACGAGCAGTACTTC. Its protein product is CATSAQILASTYEQYF.

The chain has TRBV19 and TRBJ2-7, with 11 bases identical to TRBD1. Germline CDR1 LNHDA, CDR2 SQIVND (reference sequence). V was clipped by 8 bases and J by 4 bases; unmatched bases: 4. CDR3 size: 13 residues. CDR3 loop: CASRRDRGYEQYF. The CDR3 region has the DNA TGTGCCAGTCGACGGGACAGGGGGTACGAGCAGTACTTC. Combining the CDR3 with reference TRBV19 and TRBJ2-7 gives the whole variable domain DGGITQSPKYLFRKEGQNVTLSCEQNLNHDAMYWYRQDPGQGLRLIYYSQIVNDFQKGDIAEGYSVSREKKESFPLTVTSAQKNPTAFYLCASRRDRGYEQYFGPGTRLTVT.

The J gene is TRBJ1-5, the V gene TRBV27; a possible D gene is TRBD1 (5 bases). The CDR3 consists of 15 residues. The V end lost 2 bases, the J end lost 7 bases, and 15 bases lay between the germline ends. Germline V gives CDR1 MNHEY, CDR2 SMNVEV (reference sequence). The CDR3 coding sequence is TGTGCCAGCAGTTTAAAACCGCCCCAGGGACAGCCCCAGCATTTT. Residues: CASSLKPPQGQPQHF.

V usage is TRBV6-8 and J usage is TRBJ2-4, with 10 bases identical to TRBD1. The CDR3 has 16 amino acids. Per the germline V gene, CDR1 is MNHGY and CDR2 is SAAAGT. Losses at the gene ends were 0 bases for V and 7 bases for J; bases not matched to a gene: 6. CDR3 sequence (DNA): TGTGCCAGCAGTTACTCGGGGAGACAGGGGGCGAACATTCAGTACTTC. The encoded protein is CASSYSGRQGANIQYF.

CDR3 protein: CASSQHRNTEAFF. The CDR3 DNA sequence: TGCGCCAGCAGCCAACACAGGAACACTGAAGCTTTCTTT. The rearrangement links TRBV4-1 to TRBJ1-1; D is undetermined. The CDR3 is made up of 13 amino acids. Looked up from germline, CDR1 is MGHRA and CDR2 is YSYEKL. V was cut by 2 bases and J by 1 base, with 5 bases left in between.

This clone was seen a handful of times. CDR3 in amino acids: CASSPGDYRRELFF. The CDR3 DNA is TGCGCCAGCAGCCCCGGTGACTATCGGAGGGAGCTGTTTTTT. This chain connects TRBV4-1 to TRBJ2-2; D perhaps matches TRBD2 (5 bases). Germline V gives CDR1 MGHRA, CDR2 YSYEKL. V dropped 4 bases and J dropped 9 bases, with 15 bases sitting between them. The CDR3 consists of 14 residues.

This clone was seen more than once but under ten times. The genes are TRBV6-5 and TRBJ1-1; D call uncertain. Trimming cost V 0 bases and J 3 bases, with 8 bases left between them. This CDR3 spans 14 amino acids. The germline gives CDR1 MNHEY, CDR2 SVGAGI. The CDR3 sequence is CASSYSSVDTEAFF. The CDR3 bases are TGTGCCAGCAGTTACTCGTCCGTAGACACTGAAGCTTTCTTT.